Presented here are 23 T cell receptor beta chains from one specimen sequenced in a study of cytomegalovirus exposure and HLA in healthy donors. Sequencing used immunoSEQ multiplex PCR; TCRdb keeps in-frame clones, though not all of them. This table has some 350,000 clones, approximately 86% appearing once. Sequenced material: PBMCs. The source of these receptors is a woman in her twenties or thirties in good health and CMV-seropositive.

This clone was seen a single time. The chain combines TRBV27 with TRBJ2-7, with 11 bases matching TRBD2. This CDR3 is 14 amino acids long. J lost 4 bases, V lost 4 bases, and 3 bases had no gene match. The germline CDR1 and CDR2 sequences are MNHEY and SMNVEV (reference sequence). The CDR3 spells CASSSGLAGYEQYF. The DNA for the CDR3 is TGTGCCAGCAGTTCCGGACTAGCGGGTTACGAGCAGTACTTC.

This chain connects TRBV5-1 to TRBJ2-1; 9 bases are shared with TRBD1. The CDR3 loop spans 16 amino acids. The germline CDR1 and CDR2 sequences are SGHRS and YFSETQ. The J segment lost 6 bases and the V segment lost 0 bases, leaving 7 bases of the junction unmatched. The CDR3 loop is CASSLAPGTGPNEQFF. CDR3 DNA sequence: TGCGCCAGCAGCTTGGCCCCCGGGACAGGGCCCAATGAGCAGTTCTTC.

This chain uses TRBV2 with TRBJ2-3; 12 bases line up with TRBD1. The V gene end was trimmed by 8 bases and the J gene end by 1 base; junction bases not matched to a gene: 7. Germline lookup yields CDR1 SNHLY and CDR2 FYNNEI. This CDR3 has 16 amino acids. The CDR3 region has the DNA TGTGCCAGCCGGGACAGGGGGCTTCGAGGCACAGATACGCAGTATTTT. This encodes CASRDRGLRGTDTQYF.

The chain carries TRBV2 and TRBJ1-5; D is possibly TRBD1 (5 bases). V lost 2 bases and J 5 bases, leaving 16 bases between the germline ends. CDR1 is SNHLY and CDR2 is FYNNEI in the germline V gene. The CDR3 contains 16 residues. The CDR3 DNA sequence: TGTGCCAGCAGTGAAAATCCAGGGTTTTTCGATCAGCCCCAGCATTTT. As protein: CASSENPGFFDQPQHF.

With respect to this clone: One junction end disagrees with the germline gene, perhaps due to a read error. The rearrangement links TRBV7-9 to TRBJ1-2, with 7 bases aligning to TRBD1. The CDR3 is 15 amino acids. Germline V gene data show CDR1 as SEHNR and CDR2 as FQNEAQ (reference sequence). This CDR3 is CASSIAGGTDYGYTF. DNA of the CDR3: TGTGCCAGCAGCATAGCCGGGGGGACAGATTATGGCTACACCTTC.

This clone came up once. The CDR3 spells CASSGGRDRNEKLFF. The CDR3 nucleotides are TGTGCCAGCAGTGGGGGCCGGGACAGGAATGAAAAACTGTTTTTT. The chain links TRBV2 to TRBJ1-4; 8 bases map to TRBD1. This CDR3 has 15 amino acids. The trim removed 4 bases at V and 5 bases at J, leaving 6 bases unmatched. CDR1 is SNHLY and CDR2 is FYNNEI in the germline V gene.

Comments on this clone: This sample also contains other DNA sequences that code for the same CDR3. This chain uses TRBV5-1 with TRBJ2-7; D remains ambiguous. Germline CDR1 is SGHRS and CDR2 is YFSETQ. The length of the CDR3 is 12 residues. V was shortened by 0 bases and J by 5 bases, with 6 bases between the two germline ends. CDR3 protein: CASSLVGDEQYF. The DNA of the CDR3 is TGCGCCAGCAGCTTGGTCGGAGACGAGCAGTACTTC. The whole variable domain, filled in from reference TRBV5-1 and TRBJ2-7, reads KAGVTQTPRYLIKTRGQQVTLSCSPISGHRSVSWYQQTPGQGLQFLFEYFSETQRNKGNFPGRFSGRQFSNSRSEMNVSTLELGDSALYLCASSLVGDEQYFGPGTRLTVT.

This chain joins TRBV15 and TRBJ1-3; D remains unclear. Germline V gives CDR1 LNHNV, CDR2 YYDKDF (reference sequence). This CDR3 spans 13 amino acids. The ends were cut back, 2 bases at V and 2 bases at J, with 4 bases in the middle. The DNA of the CDR3 is TGTGCCACCAGCAGACCAGCTGGAAACACCATATATTTT. Amino acids: CATSRPAGNTIYF. Full variable domain (missing parts from reference TRBV15 and TRBJ1-3): DAMVIQNPRYQVTQFGKPVTLSCSQTLNHNVMYWYQQKSSQAPKLLFHYYDKDFNNEADTPDNFQSRRPNTSFCFLDIRSPGLGDTAMYLCATSRPAGNTIYFGEGSWLTVV.

CDR3 coding DNA: TGTGCCAGCAGCTTTAGCGAGCGGGAGGGCCTCTACGAGCAGTACTTC. It is translated as CASSFSEREGLYEQYF. V and J are TRBV11-2 and TRBJ2-7, with TRBD2 matching 10 bases. Germline trimming cut 3 bases from V and 3 bases from J; bases unmatched to any gene: 8. The CDR3 runs 16 residues. Germline V gene lookup returns CDR1 SGHAT and CDR2 FQNNGV.

The rearrangement uses TRBV4-2 and TRBJ2-7; tentatively, D is TRBD2 (5 bases). The CDR3 totals 13 residues. The V end was cut by 2 bases, the J end by 4 bases, with 9 bases between. Per germline, CDR1 LGHNA and CDR2 YNFKEQ. Written as DNA, the CDR3 is TGTGCCAGCAGCCAACCGCCGGGGTACGAGCAGTACTTC. This gives the protein CASSQPPGYEQYF.

This sequence joins TRBV2 and TRBJ2-1; TRBD2 agrees at 9 bases. Germline V CDR1 and CDR2: SNHLY, FYNNEI. The CDR3 spans 15 residues. With V trimmed by 3 bases and J by 4 bases, 4 bases remained unmatched. The CDR3 loop is CASSEERGAYNEQFF. In nucleotides, the CDR3 is TGTGCCAGCAGTGAGGAGCGGGGGGCGTACAATGAGCAGTTCTTC.

The V and J genes are TRBV30 and TRBJ2-7, with no clear D. CDR1 GTSNPN and CDR2 SVGIG come from the germline V gene (reference sequence). The CDR3 has 11 amino acids. The ends were cut back, 3 bases at V and 3 bases at J, with 6 bases in the middle. The CDR3 loop reads CAWSPRYEQYF. CDR3 in DNA: TGTGCCTGGAGCCCTCGCTACGAGCAGTACTTC.

This clone was seen once. This rearrangement joins TRBV14 to TRBJ2-7; possibly TRBD2 for D (6 bases). This CDR3 contains 15 residues. V lost 5 bases to trimming and J lost 6 bases, with 20 bases between them. Per the germline V gene, CDR1 is SGHDN and CDR2 is FVKESK. DNA of the CDR3: TGTGCCAGCAGCTCCCGGGGGACTGCGGTCCGCGAGCAGTACTTC. Amino acid sequence: CASSSRGTAVREQYF.

This chain uses TRBV6-1 with TRBJ2-4, with D unresolved. V lost 6 bases and J lost 1, with 10 bases in between. The length of the CDR3 is 14 residues. Germline V gene data show CDR1 as MNHNS and CDR2 as SASEGT. The CDR3 spells CASRTAAAKNIQYF. Written as DNA, the CDR3 is TGTGCCAGCAGAACTGCTGCGGCCAAAAACATTCAGTACTTC.

This clone was recorded a few times. The chain joins TRBV7-9 to TRBJ1-2; D not resolved. The CDR3 length is 12 residues. Trimming shortened V by 5 bases and J by 7 bases, and 11 bases separated the two germline ends. Germline CDR1 reads SEHNR; CDR2 reads FQNEAQ (reference sequence). CDR3 bases: TGTGCCAGCAGCGCAGAACGGGCTGGCTACACCTTC. Its translation: CASSAERAGYTF.

The chain employs TRBV7-8 and TRBJ1-2, with D unclear. This CDR3 contains 14 residues. The germline V gene encodes CDR1 SGHVS and CDR2 FQNEAQ. V gave up 1 base and J gave up 5 bases, with 11 bases separating them. The CDR3 sequence is CASSLDVDWYGYTF. DNA of the CDR3: TGTGCCAGCAGCTTAGACGTAGACTGGTATGGCTACACCTTC.

This rearrangement joins TRBV28 to TRBJ2-7, with a weak D call TRBD1 (8 bases). The CDR3 loop spans 15 amino acids. Trimming took 6 bases from V and 5 from J, leaving 20 bases between them. The germline V gene encodes CDR1 MDHEN and CDR2 SYDVKM. CDR3 nucleotide sequence: TGTGCCAGCAGCTCCGGACAGGGAGGGGCTCACGAGCAGTACTTC. This encodes CASSSGQGGAHEQYF. Variable domain in full (rest from reference TRBV28 and TRBJ2-7): DVKVTQSSRYLVKRTGEKVFLECVQDMDHENMFWYRQDPGLGLRLIYFSYDVKMKEKGDIPEGYSVSREKKERFSLILESASTNQTSMYLCASSSGQGGAHEQYFGPGTRLTVT.

V is TRBV29-1 and J is TRBJ2-5; TRBD2 aligns across 9 bases. Germline lookup yields CDR1 SQVTM and CDR2 ANQGSEA. The CDR3 runs 16 residues. V dropped 4 bases and J dropped 1; count of bases not matched to a gene: 10. CDR3 sequence reads: CSVGGETSGFQETQYF. For the CDR3, the DNA is TGCAGCGTTGGTGGGGAGACTAGCGGTTTCCAAGAGACCCAGTACTTC. The whole variable domain, remainder taken from reference TRBV29-1 and TRBJ2-5, is SAVISQKPSRDICQRGTSLTIQCQVDSQVTMMFWYRQQPGQSLTLIATANQGSEATYESGFVIDKFPISRPNLTFSTLTVSNMSPEDSSIYLCSVGGETSGFQETQYFGPGTRLLVL.

The rearrangement uses TRBV9 and TRBJ2-3; the D gene is possibly TRBD1 (5 bases). V was clipped by 0 bases and J by 3 bases, with 26 bases between them. Germline loops: CDR1 SGDLS, CDR2 YYNGEE. The CDR3 spans 20 residues. As DNA, the CDR3 is TGTGCCAGCAGCGTAGGTTTGCGGCAGGGAACGAGTAGGAAGACAGATACGCAGTATTTT. Translation gives CASSVGLRQGTSRKTDTQYF.

J is TRBJ2-7 and V is TRBV7-6; no clear D. CDR1 and CDR2 (germline): SGHVS, FNYEAQ. CDR3 length: 13 residues. V gave up 1 base and J gave up 6 bases, with 10 bases separating them. CDR3 sequence (DNA): TGTGCCAGCAGCTTAGGAGGTGGCATCGAGCAGTACTTC. This codes for CASSLGGGIEQYF.

Only one count was recorded for this clone. The gene calls are TRBV9 and TRBJ2-7, with TRBD2 matching 13 bases. V lost 3 bases, J lost 7 bases, and 4 bases stayed unmatched. The CDR3 sequence is 14 residues long. CDR1 is SGDLS and CDR2 is YYNGEE in the germline V gene. The CDR3 region has the DNA TGTGCCAGCAGCGCCTGGACTAGCGGGAGTGAGCAGTACTTC. Residues: CASSAWTSGSEQYF.

The V and J genes are TRBV19 and TRBJ1-5; 8 nucleotides line up with TRBD1. The CDR3 loop spans 15 amino acids. Germline loops: CDR1 LNHDA, CDR2 SQIVND (reference sequence). V gave up 4 bases and J gave up 7 bases; unmatched junction bases: 9. The CDR3 loop is CASSSQGAVRQPQHF. CDR3 nucleotides: TGTGCCAGTAGTAGCCAGGGGGCGGTCAGGCAGCCCCAGCATTTT.

V is TRBV7-9 and J is TRBJ1-5; D uncertain. Germline CDR1 reads SEHNR; CDR2 reads FQNEAQ (reference sequence). This CDR3 contains 16 residues. V was trimmed by 2 bases and J by 2 bases, leaving 13 bases between them. The CDR3 coding sequence is TGTGCCAGCAGCTTATATACGGCGGTGGGCAATCAGCCCCAGCATTTT. Encoded protein: CASSLYTAVGNQPQHF.